This TCR beta chain emerged from a study of T cells in Graves' hyperthyroidism and ophthalmopathy. Trimming left V 2 bases short and J 3 bases short, with 7 bases between. The CDR3 totals 12 residues. CDR1 DFQATT and CDR2 SNEGSKA come from the germline V gene (reference sequence). Study results and caveats: It was a median about seven months before onset that the model predicted ophthalmopathy. The majority of expanded thyroid clonotypes above 0.001 also appeared in blood.

Amplified TCR beta CDR3 regions derived from RNA transcripts. With the HTBI primer set, the TCR CDR3 went through a first round of RT-PCR. TCRdb re-called the multiplex PCR reads with MiXCR, one entry per CDR3 protein. Of about 570,000 distinct CDR3 sequences in the sample, 46% were seen once. This clonotype was seen more than once but under ten times. Its antigen remains unidentified. Orbital computed tomography, thyroid ultrasound, serum thyroxine and TRAb, and clinical symptoms together informed the diagnoses. Sequenced sample: peripheral blood or thyroid tissue (not recorded which). The chain joins TRBV20-1 to TRBJ2-5; D is ambiguous. This TCR was recovered from an adult woman with Graves' disease, either hyperthyroidism or ophthalmopathy (not recorded which). Written as DNA, the CDR3 is TGCAGTGCTAGATGGCTCAAAGAGACCCAGTACTTC. Protein product: CSARWLKETQYF.